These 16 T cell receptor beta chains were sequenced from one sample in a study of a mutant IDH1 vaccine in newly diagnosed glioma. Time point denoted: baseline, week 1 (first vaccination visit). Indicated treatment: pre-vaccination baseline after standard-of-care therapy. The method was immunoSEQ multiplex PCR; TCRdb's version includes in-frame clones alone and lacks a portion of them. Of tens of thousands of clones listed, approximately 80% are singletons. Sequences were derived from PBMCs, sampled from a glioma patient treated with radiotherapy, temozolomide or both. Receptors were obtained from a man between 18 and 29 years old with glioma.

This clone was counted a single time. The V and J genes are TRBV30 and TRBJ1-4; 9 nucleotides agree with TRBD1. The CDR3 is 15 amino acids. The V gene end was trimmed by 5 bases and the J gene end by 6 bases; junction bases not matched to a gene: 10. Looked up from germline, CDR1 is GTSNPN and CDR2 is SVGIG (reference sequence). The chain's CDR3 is CAWPGQGPWDEKLFF. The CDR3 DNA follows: TGTGCCTGGCCGGGACAGGGACCCTGGGATGAAAAACTGTTTTTT.

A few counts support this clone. The CDR3 DNA is TGCAGCGCCATAAGGGCTGACTATGGCTACACCTTC. This gives the protein CSAIRADYGYTF. This sequence joins TRBV29-1 and TRBJ1-2; D is undetermined. Looked up from germline, CDR1 is SQVTM and CDR2 is ANQGSEA. The CDR3 spans 12 residues. V shed 7 bases and J shed 3 bases, with 12 bases lying between them.

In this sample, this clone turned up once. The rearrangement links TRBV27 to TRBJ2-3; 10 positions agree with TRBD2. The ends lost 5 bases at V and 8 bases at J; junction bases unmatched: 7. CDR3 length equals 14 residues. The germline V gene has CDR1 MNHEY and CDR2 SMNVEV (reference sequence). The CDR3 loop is CASSPNPSGSTQYF. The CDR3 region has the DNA TGTGCCAGCAGTCCTAATCCTAGCGGGAGTACGCAGTATTTT.

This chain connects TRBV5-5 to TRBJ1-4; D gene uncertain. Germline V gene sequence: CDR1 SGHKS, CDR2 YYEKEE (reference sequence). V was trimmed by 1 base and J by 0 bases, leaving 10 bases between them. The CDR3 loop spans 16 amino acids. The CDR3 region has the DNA TGTGCCAGCAGCTTGTTCCCCCAGGCAACTAATGAAAAACTGTTTTTT. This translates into CASSLFPQATNEKLFF.

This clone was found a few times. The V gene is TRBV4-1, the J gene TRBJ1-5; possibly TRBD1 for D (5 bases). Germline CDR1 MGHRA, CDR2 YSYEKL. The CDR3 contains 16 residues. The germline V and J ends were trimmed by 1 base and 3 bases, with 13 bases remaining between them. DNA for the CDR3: TGCGCCAGCAGCCAAGCCCAGGGATTGCTCAATCAGCCCCAGCATTTT. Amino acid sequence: CASSQAQGLLNQPQHF.

CDR3 sequence: CAISDRAAGDSNQPQHF. The CDR3, as DNA: TGTGCCATCAGTGACAGGGCTGCTGGGGATAGCAATCAGCCCCAGCATTTT. The rearrangement uses TRBV10-3 and TRBJ1-5; TRBD1 might be the D (5 bases). V gave up 3 bases and J gave up 0 bases, with 15 bases separating them. CDR1 and CDR2 (germline): ENHRY, SYGVKD. The CDR3 runs to 17 residues.

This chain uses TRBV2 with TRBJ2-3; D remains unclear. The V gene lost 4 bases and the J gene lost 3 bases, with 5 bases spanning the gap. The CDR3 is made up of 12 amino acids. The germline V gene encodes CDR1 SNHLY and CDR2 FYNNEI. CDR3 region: CASSGRTDTQYF. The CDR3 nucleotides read TGTGCCAGCAGTGGGCGTACAGATACGCAGTATTTT.

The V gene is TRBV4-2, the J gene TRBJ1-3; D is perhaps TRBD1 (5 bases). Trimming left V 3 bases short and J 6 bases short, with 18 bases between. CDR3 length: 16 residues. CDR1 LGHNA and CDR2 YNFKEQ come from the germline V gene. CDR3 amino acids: CASSHLLGGGENTIYF. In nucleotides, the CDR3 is TGTGCCAGCAGCCACCTTCTGGGGGGGGGAGAAAACACCATATATTTT.

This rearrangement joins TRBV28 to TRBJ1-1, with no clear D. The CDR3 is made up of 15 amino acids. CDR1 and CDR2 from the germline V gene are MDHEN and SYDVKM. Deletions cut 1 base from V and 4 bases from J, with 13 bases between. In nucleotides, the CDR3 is TGTGCCAGCAGTTTATTTGAGGGAACGGGCACTGAAGCTTTCTTT. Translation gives CASSLFEGTGTEAFF.

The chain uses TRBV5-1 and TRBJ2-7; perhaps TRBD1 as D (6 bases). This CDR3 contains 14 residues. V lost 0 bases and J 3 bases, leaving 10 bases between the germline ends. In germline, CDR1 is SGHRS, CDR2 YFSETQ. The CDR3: CASSLVDSFYEQYF. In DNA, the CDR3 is TGCGCCAGCAGCTTGGTGGACAGTTTCTACGAGCAGTACTTC.

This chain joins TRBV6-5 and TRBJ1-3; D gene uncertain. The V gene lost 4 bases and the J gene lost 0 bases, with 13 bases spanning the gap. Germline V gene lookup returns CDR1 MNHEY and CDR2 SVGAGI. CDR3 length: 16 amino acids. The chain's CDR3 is CASSWSRSFSGNTIYF. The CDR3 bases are TGTGCCAGCAGTTGGTCTAGATCTTTCTCTGGAAACACCATATATTTT.

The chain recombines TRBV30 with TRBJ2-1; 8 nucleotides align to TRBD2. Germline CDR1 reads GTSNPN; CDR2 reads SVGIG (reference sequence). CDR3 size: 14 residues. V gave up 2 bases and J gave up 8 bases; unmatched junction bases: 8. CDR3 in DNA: TGTGCCTGGAGTACGGGGGGGCCCGGGTATGAGCAGTTCTTC. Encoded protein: CAWSTGGPGYEQFF.

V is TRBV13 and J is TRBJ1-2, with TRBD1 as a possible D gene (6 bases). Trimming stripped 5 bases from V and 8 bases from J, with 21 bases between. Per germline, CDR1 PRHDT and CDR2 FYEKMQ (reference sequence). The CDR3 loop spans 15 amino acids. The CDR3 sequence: CASSPNRRTATGYTF. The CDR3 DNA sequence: TGTGCCAGCAGCCCCAACCGACGGACAGCCACGGGCTACACCTTC.

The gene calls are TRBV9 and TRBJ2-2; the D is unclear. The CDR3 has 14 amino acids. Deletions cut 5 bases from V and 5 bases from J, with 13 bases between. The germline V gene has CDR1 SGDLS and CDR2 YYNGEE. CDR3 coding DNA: TGTGCCAGCAGGAGACAAGGAACGACCGGGGAGCTGTTTTTT. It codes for CASRRQGTTGELFF.

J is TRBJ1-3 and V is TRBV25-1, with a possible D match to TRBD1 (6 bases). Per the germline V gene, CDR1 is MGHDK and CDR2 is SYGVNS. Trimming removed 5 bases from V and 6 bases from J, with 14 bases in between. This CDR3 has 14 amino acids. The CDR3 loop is CASSSQGRQNTIYF. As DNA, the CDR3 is TGTGCCAGCAGTTCGCAGGGGCGTCAAAACACCATATATTTT.

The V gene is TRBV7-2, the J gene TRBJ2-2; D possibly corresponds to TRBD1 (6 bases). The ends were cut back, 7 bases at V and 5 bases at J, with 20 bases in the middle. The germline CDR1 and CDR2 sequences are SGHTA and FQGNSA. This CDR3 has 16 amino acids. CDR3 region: CASTQQGRGRTGELFF. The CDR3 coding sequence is TGTGCCAGCACTCAACAGGGCAGGGGCAGAACCGGGGAGCTGTTTTTT.